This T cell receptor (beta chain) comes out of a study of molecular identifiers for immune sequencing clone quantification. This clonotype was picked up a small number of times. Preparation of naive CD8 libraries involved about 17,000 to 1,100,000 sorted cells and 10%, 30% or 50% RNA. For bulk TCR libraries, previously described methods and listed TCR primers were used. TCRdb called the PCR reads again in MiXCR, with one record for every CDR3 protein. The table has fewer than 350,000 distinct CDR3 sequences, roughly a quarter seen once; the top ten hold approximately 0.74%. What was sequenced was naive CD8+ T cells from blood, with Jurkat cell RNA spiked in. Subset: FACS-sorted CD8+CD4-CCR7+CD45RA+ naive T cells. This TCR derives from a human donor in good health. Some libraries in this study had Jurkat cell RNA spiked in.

This chain's CDR3 is CASETGPNTGELFF. The CDR3 DNA is TGTGCCAGCGAGACGGGGCCGAACACCGGGGAGCTGTTTTTT. The chain joins TRBV2 to TRBJ2-2, with D possibly called TRBD1 or TRBD2 (5 bases each). Trimming took 8 bases from V and 0 from J, leaving 10 bases between them. The CDR3 sequence is 14 residues long. CDR1 and CDR2 from the germline V gene are SNHLY and FYNNEI. The full variable domain, completed using reference TRBV2 and TRBJ2-2, is EPEVTQTPSHQVTQMGQEVILRCVPISNHLYFYWYRQILGQKVEFLVSFYNNEISEKSEIFDDQFSVERPDGSNFTLKIRSTKLEDSAMYFCASETGPNTGELFFGEGSRLTVL.